A selection of T cell receptor beta chains follows, all from one sample in a study of T cell repertoires in cytomegalovirus infection. These receptors' antigens are unknown. TCRdb redid the calling of the reads with MiXCR, one entry per CDR3 protein. The table lists about 500,000 distinct CDR3 sequences, 30% to 35% of them singletons. The sequences come from cultured PBMCs, collected from culture after CMV antigen stimulation. The receptors originated from a human donor in good health (CMV status not recorded). Some clones in this sample may be carry-over from other donors' samples. Each CDR3 is given with its conserved first and last residue. Each record gives: J gene, V gene, clone size, D gene, CDR3 protein, CDR3 DNA. The D gene is left open where the match is weak. The size entry is marked missing in some rows and otherwise reads once, few, many or a size class.

j_gene: TRBJ1-5; v_gene: TRBV7-2; abundance: .; d_gene: .; CDR3aa: CASSLAHRNQPQHF; CDR3nt: TGTGCCAGCAGCTTAGCGCATCGCAATCAGCCCCAGCATTTT
j_gene: TRBJ1-4; v_gene: TRBV24-1; abundance: .; d_gene: .; CDR3aa: CATSDSVEGEKLFF; CDR3nt: TGTGCCACCAGTGATTCGGTAGAAGGTGAAAAACTGTTTTTT
j_gene: TRBJ2-3; v_gene: TRBV15; abundance: .; d_gene: TRBD1; CDR3aa: CATSRRTGARTDTQYF; CDR3nt: TGTGCCACCAGCAGGAGGACAGGGGCCCGCACAGATACGCAGTATTTT
j_gene: TRBJ2-5; v_gene: TRBV25-1; abundance: few; d_gene: .; CDR3aa: CASSGTGLGETQYF; CDR3nt: TGTGCCAGCAGTGGGACGGGACTTGGGGAGACCCAGTACTTC
j_gene: TRBJ2-3; v_gene: TRBV20-1; abundance: .; d_gene: .; CDR3aa: CSARPGHGYTDTQYF; CDR3nt: TGCAGTGCTAGACCCGGACATGGGTACACAGATACGCAGTATTTT
j_gene: TRBJ2-5; v_gene: TRBV15; abundance: .; d_gene: TRBD2; CDR3aa: CATSRGDGRQETQYF; CDR3nt: TGTGCCACCAGCAGAGGGGACGGGAGGCAAGAGACCCAGTACTTC
j_gene: TRBJ2-1; v_gene: TRBV24-1; abundance: .; d_gene: .; CDR3aa: CATSDWGESSYNEQFF; CDR3nt: TGTGCCACCAGTGATTGGGGGGAGAGCTCCTACAATGAGCAGTTCTTC
j_gene: TRBJ2-1; v_gene: TRBV4-1; abundance: many; d_gene: .; CDR3aa: CASSQDRLYNEQFF; CDR3nt: TGCGCCAGCAGCCAAGATCGACTCTACAATGAGCAGTTCTTC
j_gene: TRBJ2-1; v_gene: TRBV20-1; abundance: .; d_gene: TRBD2; CDR3aa: CSATQSGRAGEQFF; CDR3nt: TGCAGTGCTACACAGAGCGGGAGGGCCGGTGAGCAGTTCTTC
j_gene: TRBJ2-3; v_gene: TRBV6-2/TRBV6-3; abundance: .; d_gene: .; CDR3aa: CASSPITGTTSTDTQYF; CDR3nt: TGTGCCAGCAGCCCGATAACCGGGACAACTAGCACAGATACGCAGTATTTT
j_gene: TRBJ2-3; v_gene: TRBV12-3/TRBV12-4; abundance: .; d_gene: .; CDR3aa: CASSKEADTQYF; CDR3nt: TGTGCCAGCAGCAAGGAGGCAGATACGCAGTATTTT
j_gene: TRBJ1-1; v_gene: TRBV28; abundance: many; d_gene: .; CDR3aa: CASSLYHLPGNTEAFF; CDR3nt: TGTGCCAGCAGTCTCTACCACTTACCAGGGAACACTGAAGCTTTCTTT
j_gene: TRBJ2-6; v_gene: TRBV6-5; abundance: .; d_gene: .; CDR3aa: CASSSLGGANVLTF; CDR3nt: TGTGCCAGCAGTTCGCTGGGGGGGGCCAACGTCCTGACTTTC
j_gene: TRBJ1-2; v_gene: TRBV5-1; abundance: once; d_gene: TRBD1; CDR3aa: CASSSLSNGQESYGYTF; CDR3nt: TGCGCCAGCAGCTCCCTCTCAAACGGACAGGAAAGCTATGGCTACACCTTC
j_gene: TRBJ1-2; v_gene: TRBV14; abundance: .; d_gene: .; CDR3aa: CASSQAFGGPYGYTF; CDR3nt: TGTGCCAGCAGCCAAGCGTTCGGCGGCCCTTATGGCTACACCTTC
j_gene: TRBJ1-1; v_gene: TRBV20-1; abundance: once; d_gene: .; CDR3aa: CSRLAGGGSEAFF; CDR3nt: TGCAGTCGACTTGCAGGCGGGGGCTCTGAAGCTTTCTTT
j_gene: TRBJ1-2; v_gene: TRBV7-9; abundance: .; d_gene: .; CDR3aa: CASTLSGRNYGYTF; CDR3nt: TGTGCCAGCACCTTGAGCGGCAGAAACTATGGCTACACCTTC
j_gene: TRBJ2-3; v_gene: TRBV19; abundance: .; d_gene: TRBD2; CDR3aa: CASSIYALAGGISTDTQYF; CDR3nt: TGTGCCAGTAGTATTTACGCGCTAGCGGGAGGGATTAGCACAGATACGCAGTATTTT
j_gene: TRBJ2-5; v_gene: TRBV29-1; abundance: .; d_gene: .; CDR3aa: CSVEFTEETQYF; CDR3nt: TGCAGCGTTGAATTTACAGAAGAGACCCAGTACTTC
j_gene: TRBJ2-5; v_gene: TRBV28; abundance: .; d_gene: TRBD2; CDR3aa: CARLGSGRHQETQYF; CDR3nt: TGTGCCAGACTCGGCAGCGGGAGACACCAAGAGACCCAGTACTTC
j_gene: TRBJ1-3; v_gene: TRBV6-2/TRBV6-3; abundance: .; d_gene: TRBD1; CDR3aa: CASSAGTANSGNTIYF; CDR3nt: TGTGCCAGCAGCGCCGGGACAGCCAACTCTGGAAACACCATATATTTT
j_gene: TRBJ2-5; v_gene: TRBV24-1; abundance: few; d_gene: TRBD1; CDR3aa: CATSRTGSETQYF; CDR3nt: TGTGCCACCAGTAGGACAGGGAGTGAGACCCAGTACTTC
j_gene: TRBJ1-5; v_gene: TRBV7-8; abundance: few; d_gene: .; CDR3aa: CASSLQRGRPNQPQHF; CDR3nt: TGTGCCAGCAGCTTACAGCGGGGGAGGCCCAATCAGCCCCAGCATTTT
j_gene: TRBJ2-1; v_gene: TRBV7-2; abundance: few; d_gene: TRBD2; CDR3aa: CASSTRTSGRGEQFF; CDR3nt: TGTGCCAGCAGCACCCGGACTAGCGGGAGGGGTGAGCAGTTCTTC
j_gene: TRBJ2-1; v_gene: TRBV6-2/TRBV6-3; abundance: .; d_gene: TRBD2; CDR3aa: CASSYSKSGRAYIEQFF; CDR3nt: TGTGCCAGCAGTTACTCGAAGTCCGGGAGGGCCTACATTGAGCAGTTCTTC
j_gene: TRBJ2-7; v_gene: TRBV28; abundance: .; d_gene: .; CDR3aa: CASSSGTLPYEQYF; CDR3nt: TGTGCCAGCAGTTCCGGGACTCTCCCCTACGAGCAGTACTTC
j_gene: TRBJ1-4; v_gene: TRBV5-4; abundance: few; d_gene: TRBD1; CDR3aa: CASSKAGGEKLFF; CDR3nt: TGTGCCAGCAGCAAGGCAGGGGGTGAAAAACTGTTTTTT
j_gene: TRBJ1-1; v_gene: TRBV7-8; abundance: .; d_gene: .; CDR3aa: CASRSGHSVFTEAFF; CDR3nt: TGTGCCAGCAGATCGGGACACTCAGTTTTCACTGAAGCTTTCTTT
j_gene: TRBJ1-2; v_gene: TRBV12-3/TRBV12-4; abundance: few; d_gene: TRBD1; CDR3aa: CASSLTPGQSFGYTF; CDR3nt: TGTGCCAGCAGTCTTACTCCGGGACAGTCCTTTGGCTACACCTTC
j_gene: TRBJ1-1; v_gene: TRBV7-2; abundance: once; d_gene: .; CDR3aa: CASSKTVSGAFF; CDR3nt: TGTGCCAGCAGTAAGACGGTGAGCGGAGCTTTCTTT
j_gene: TRBJ2-5; v_gene: TRBV4-1; abundance: .; d_gene: TRBD2; CDR3aa: CASSQGLAGGGETQYF; CDR3nt: TGCGCCAGCAGCCAAGGACTAGCGGGAGGAGGAGAGACCCAGTACTTC
j_gene: TRBJ1-1; v_gene: TRBV4-1; abundance: .; d_gene: .; CDR3aa: CASSQGWRDTEAFF; CDR3nt: TGCGCCAGCAGCCAAGGTTGGCGGGACACTGAAGCTTTCTTT
j_gene: TRBJ2-1; v_gene: TRBV4-1; abundance: .; d_gene: TRBD2; CDR3aa: CASSSGLAGGDNEQFF; CDR3nt: TGCGCCAGCAGCTCGGGACTAGCGGGAGGGGATAATGAGCAGTTCTTC
j_gene: TRBJ1-1; v_gene: TRBV19; abundance: .; d_gene: .; CDR3aa: CASTITVNTEAFF; CDR3nt: TGTGCCAGTACCATAACAGTGAACACTGAAGCTTTCTTT
j_gene: TRBJ2-2; v_gene: TRBV10-3; abundance: .; d_gene: TRBD1; CDR3aa: CAISYRDSPNTGELFF; CDR3nt: TGTGCCATCAGTTACAGGGACAGCCCGAACACCGGGGAGCTGTTTTTT
j_gene: TRBJ1-4; v_gene: TRBV30; abundance: .; d_gene: .; CDR3aa: CAWNPGNNEKLFF; CDR3nt: TGTGCCTGGAATCCAGGAAATAATGAAAAACTGTTTTTT
j_gene: TRBJ2-7; v_gene: TRBV11-1; abundance: .; d_gene: TRBD1; CDR3aa: CASSLPTGASYEQYF; CDR3nt: TGTGCCAGCAGCTTACCTACAGGGGCCTCCTACGAGCAGTACTTC
j_gene: TRBJ1-4; v_gene: TRBV19; abundance: few; d_gene: .; CDR3aa: CASTWVQGGEKLFF; CDR3nt: TGTGCCAGTACCTGGGTACAGGGTGGTGAAAAACTGTTTTTT
j_gene: TRBJ1-5; v_gene: TRBV19; abundance: .; d_gene: .; CDR3aa: CASSTFLGENQPQHF; CDR3nt: TGTGCCAGTAGTACTTTCCTCGGCGAGAATCAGCCCCAGCATTTT
j_gene: TRBJ1-5; v_gene: TRBV6-5; abundance: few; d_gene: .; CDR3aa: CASSSLTGTQPQHF; CDR3nt: TGTGCCAGCAGTTCTCTAACAGGGACTCAGCCCCAGCATTTT
j_gene: TRBJ2-1; v_gene: TRBV11-3; abundance: .; d_gene: TRBD2; CDR3aa: CASSPRTSGDPYNEQFF; CDR3nt: TGTGCCAGCAGCCCCCGGACTAGCGGGGACCCCTACAATGAGCAGTTCTTC
j_gene: TRBJ2-5; v_gene: TRBV6-2/TRBV6-3; abundance: few; d_gene: .; CDR3aa: CASKVSGEETQYF; CDR3nt: TGTGCCAGCAAAGTCTCGGGGGAGGAGACCCAGTACTTC
j_gene: TRBJ1-1; v_gene: TRBV4-1; abundance: .; d_gene: .; CDR3aa: CASSLLGGGSAEAFF; CDR3nt: TGCGCCAGCAGCCTATTGGGGGGAGGGAGCGCTGAAGCTTTCTTT
j_gene: TRBJ2-7; v_gene: TRBV27; abundance: .; d_gene: .; CDR3aa: CASSPRTARAIYEQYF; CDR3nt: TGTGCCAGCAGTCCTCGGACAGCCCGAGCGATCTACGAGCAGTACTTC
j_gene: TRBJ2-7; v_gene: TRBV5-6; abundance: few; d_gene: .; CDR3aa: CASSLAGGEQYF; CDR3nt: TGTGCCAGCAGCTTGGCTGGGGGAGAGCAGTACTTC
j_gene: TRBJ2-1; v_gene: TRBV6-1; abundance: few; d_gene: TRBD2; CDR3aa: CASSTTGREGRNEQFF; CDR3nt: TGTGCCAGCAGTACAACGGGGAGGGAAGGGAGGAATGAGCAGTTCTTC
j_gene: TRBJ2-7; v_gene: TRBV27; abundance: once; d_gene: TRBD1; CDR3aa: CASRTGGSYEQYF; CDR3nt: TGTGCCAGCAGGACAGGGGGGTCCTACGAGCAGTACTTC
j_gene: TRBJ1-2; v_gene: TRBV4-1; abundance: many; d_gene: .; CDR3aa: CASSQDWTGYTF; CDR3nt: TGCGCCAGCAGCCAGGATTGGACTGGCTACACCTTC
j_gene: TRBJ2-1; v_gene: TRBV6-1; abundance: .; d_gene: .; CDR3aa: CASSESGHTMRQFF; CDR3nt: TGTGCCAGCAGTGAATCGGGACATACAATGAGGCAGTTCTTC
j_gene: TRBJ1-1; v_gene: TRBV20-1; abundance: .; d_gene: .; CDR3aa: CSARAPGGRGTEAFF; CDR3nt: TGCAGTGCTAGAGCTCCCGGGGGAAGAGGAACTGAAGCTTTCTTT
j_gene: TRBJ1-5; v_gene: TRBV6-1; abundance: few; d_gene: .; CDR3aa: CASSEGVGSPPQHF; CDR3nt: TGTGCCAGCAGTGAAGGGGTTGGCAGTCCGCCCCAGCATTTT
j_gene: TRBJ2-7; v_gene: TRBV7-2; abundance: many; d_gene: TRBD2; CDR3aa: CASSLASGATYEQYF; CDR3nt: TGTGCCAGCAGCTTAGCGAGCGGGGCCACCTACGAGCAGTACTTC
j_gene: TRBJ2-7; v_gene: TRBV7-9; abundance: .; d_gene: .; CDR3aa: CASSLTSEGKQYF; CDR3nt: TGTGCCAGCAGCTTAACATCCGAGGGCAAGCAGTACTTC
j_gene: TRBJ2-3; v_gene: TRBV7-9; abundance: many; d_gene: .; CDR3aa: CASSLSSGPGNADTQYF; CDR3nt: TGTGCCAGCAGCTTATCCTCCGGGCCAGGGAACGCAGATACGCAGTATTTT
j_gene: TRBJ2-5; v_gene: TRBV7-2; abundance: .; d_gene: TRBD2; CDR3aa: CASSSLALEGTQYF; CDR3nt: TGTGCCAGCAGCTCACTAGCGCTTGAAGGGACCCAGTACTTC